These T cell receptor beta chains were read from a single sample in a study of early stage breast cancer tumors. Sequenced by immunoSEQ multiplex PCR; TCRdb stores in-frame clones only, minus some. The table shows about 50,000 clones, with around 83% occurring only once. Material for sequencing was blood. The receptors derive from a person aged 45-60 years with breast cancer. The CDR3 runs from the conserved cysteine through the conserved F or W.

>TRBJ2-7|TRBV19
CASSLSFSSHEQYF
>TRBJ1-4|TRBV5-4
CASSLMGMANEKLFF
>TRBJ2-6|TRBV15
CATSRGDRGSGANVLTF
>TRBJ2-7|TRBV27
CASSLSGLAGIYEQYF
>TRBJ2-3|TRBV2
CASSDPRLAGEDTQYF
>TRBJ2-3|TRBV6-5
CASSPVDANTDTQYF
>TRBJ2-5|TRBV2
CASRWTFQETQYF
>TRBJ1-2|TRBV15
CATSRPFGYGYTF
>TRBJ1-1|TRBV5-1
CASSHDGNTEAFF
>TRBJ1-2|TRBV6-6
CASSYSPGRGAYGYTF
>TRBJ1-5|TRBV6-1
CASSEGGRSNQPQHF
>TRBJ1-5|TRBV18
CASSRQGGDNQPQHF
>TRBJ2-2|TRBV18
CASSPLAANTGELFF
>TRBJ2-2|TRBV6-6
CASSPGLSGTGELFF
>TRBJ1-1|TRBV5-1
CASSLAPGGRGTNTEAFF
>TRBJ2-3|TRBV29-1
CSVEPSTTDTQYF
>TRBJ1-3|TRBV7-2
CASSLFGQGGGNTIYF
>TRBJ1-1|TRBV6-5
CASSYKSQAFF
>TRBJ1-2|TRBV19
CASSIQFLPTGSGGYTF
>TRBJ2-7|TRBV29-1
CSVEWGTKRALGNYEQYF
>TRBJ2-3|TRBV6-5
CASSSLAGAYTDTQYF
>TRBJ1-1|TRBV2
CASSASQGERWNTEAFF
>TRBJ1-2|TRBV18
CASSPPSGGHLYGYTF
>TRBJ2-3|TRBV5-4
CASSLASGGVDTQYF
>TRBJ2-1|TRBV18
CASSLGQGALNEQFF
>TRBJ1-2|TRBV28
CASRRGQGASYGYTF
>TRBJ1-3|TRBV28
CASSLGLRGTIYF
>TRBJ2-1|TRBV29-1
CSADPGLAGRGSYNEQFF
>TRBJ2-5|TRBV7-2
CASSLNYLGQSYQETQYF
>TRBJ1-2|TRBV25-1
CASSDPSGYYGYTF
>TRBJ1-1|TRBV11-2
CASSFLRDTEAFF
>TRBJ1-1|TRBV27
CASSLSVLMNTEAFF
>TRBJ1-1|TRBV28
CASSSRGALYTEAFF
>TRBJ2-3|TRBV28
CATGPGGTDTQYF
>TRBJ2-3|TRBV5-1
CASSLSSGRSGTDTQYF
>TRBJ2-7|TRBV7-8
CASSPSGGSYEQYF
>TRBJ1-1|TRBV29-1
CSARKGGMNTEAFF
>TRBJ2-7|TRBV6-5
CASSYSGGLYEQYF
>TRBJ1-1|TRBV11-2
CASSLGVGNTEAFF
>TRBJ2-7|TRBV19
CASSMSGSYEQYF
>TRBJ2-7|TRBV7-7
CASSLGPGEGEQYF
>TRBJ2-1|TRBV11-2
CASSSGQGGSYNEQFF
>TRBJ2-5|TRBV7-2
CASSLGQGMGQETQYF
>TRBJ2-3|TRBV18
CASSRTAAPRSTDTQYF
>TRBJ1-2|TRBV28
CASSSAGTIPNYGYTF
>TRBJ1-1|TRBV18
CASSPSNGMNTEAFF
>TRBJ2-3|TRBV25-1
CASSADRGWADTQYF
>TRBJ2-3|TRBV28
CASSPTDTDTQYF
>TRBJ1-3|TRBV9
CASSQNPTSGNTIYF
>TRBJ1-1|TRBV5-4
CASSSVFVTGGDTEAFF
>TRBJ2-2|TRBV9
CASRRGVGELFF
>TRBJ2-1|TRBV9
CASSVRQGGLVNEQFF
>TRBJ1-1|TRBV28
CASSLTGVGTEAFF
>TRBJ2-2|TRBV7-3
CASSTGLAAGELFF
>TRBJ2-5|TRBV5-1
CASSDRGTGETQYF